The T cell receptor (beta chain) described here comes from a study of blood T cell repertoires in COVID-19 (dated by TCRdb to 2019 to 2021). Regarding the study in general: Collaborator samples came from the United States, Italy and Spain and covered acute and convalescent phases of COVID-19. The material from the prospective study consisted of cDNA or gDNA derived from T cells, B-cell-depleted T cells, or PBMCs. Subjects who had been exposed to COVID-19, were actively infected with it, or had recovered from it provided the deeply sampled blood TCRbeta repertoires that made up the dataset. The repertoires were made available in a free public database intended to serve as a resource for research on the immune response to SARS-CoV-2. Samples were obtained from the ongoing ImmuneRACE study (first 160 participants) and from over 1,000 subjects provided by 6 global collaborators. Sample metadata almost always included a de-identified subject ID, COVID-19 status, age in years and sex. Where available, HLA class I and class II types were taken from metadata supplied by the sample provider and were not determined by assay-based typing. Overall results and qualifications from the work: Clinical and demographic metadata were provided uncurated, with the amount varying by source and participant.

Whole blood was collected in K2EDTA tubes by collaborating institutions according to the institutions' own protocols. For TCRbeta analysis, collaborator samples were shipped as frozen whole blood, as isolated PBMCs, or as DNA extracted from either sample type. Turning to this clone: Its antigen is currently not known. Base qualities are not provided; no much larger clone lies one nucleotide away.

TCRbeta CDR3 regions were amplified from genomic DNA by means of the immunoSEQ Assay, a bias-controlled multiplex PCR. As for how the authors treated the data: The number of nucleated cells in each sample was estimated by amplification of reference gene primers within the assay. To quantify the absolute abundance of each unique TCRbeta CDR3 rearrangement, sequence reads were collapsed and filtered. For each sample, productive Simpson clonality was calculated as the square root of Simpson's diversity index across productive rearrangements. Imported from immuneACCESS, the table was reduced by TCRdb to in-frame sequences with V and J called. These copies leave out some clones; in studies compared against another copy, an unresolved V gene accounts for under half, and the cause of the remainder is not known. That table furnishes V, J and clone size, whereas the DNA furnished D and trimming. This sample is represented by under 30,000 clones; 83% of them were singletons. The top ten hold approximately 25% of the sample.

CDR1 and CDR2 were assigned from the germline V gene as MGHDK and SYGVNS. Ends trimmed: V by 4 bases, J by 9 bases; bases unmatched to a gene: 13. The CDR3 numbers 15 residues from cysteine through phenylalanine. Only the CDR3 DNA stays, 45 bases, in frame from base 1. This receptor was obtained from a human donor in a cohort sampled during active COVID-19. The sample comprised peripheral blood. The rearrangement joined TRBV25-1 to TRBJ2-7, and 9 bases in between align with TRBD1. The CDR3 region: CASSGDRDSLRWQYF. The nucleotide sequence is given as TGTGCCAGCAGTGGGGACAGGGATTCCCTACGATGGCAGTACTTC.